One and the same sample provided the 11 T cell receptor beta chains below, sequenced in a study of T-cell memory formation after mild COVID-19. TCRdb itself ran the 5' RACE reads through MiXCR, one entry per CDR3 protein. The sample has about half a million distinct CDR3 sequences, about 20% seen once. Sequenced material: PBMCs or a T cell subset sorted from them (not recorded which). The receptor set was obtained from an adult woman who had mild COVID-19 (a few samples of this study predate the infection). Cell type and time point are not known.

CDR3 protein: CASTSRDRKNEQYF. DNA for the CDR3: TGTGCCAGCACCTCGCGGGACAGGAAAAACGAGCAGTACTTC. The chain is built from TRBV6-5 and TRBJ2-7; 8 positions match TRBD1. Germline trimming cut 7 bases from V and 5 bases from J; bases unmatched to any gene: 10. The germline V gene encodes CDR1 MNHEY and CDR2 SVGAGI. The CDR3 runs 14 residues.

This chain connects TRBV27 to TRBJ1-2; D is perhaps TRBD1 (6 bases). Trimming stripped 3 bases from V and 4 bases from J, with 15 bases between. CDR3 size: 15 residues. Germline values: CDR1 MNHEY, CDR2 SMNVEV (reference sequence). The CDR3 region has the DNA TGTGCCAGCAGTTTTCTCGGGCAGGGGAGCTATGGCTACACCTTC. As protein: CASSFLGQGSYGYTF.

This clonotype was detected only a few times. V usage is TRBV27 and J usage is TRBJ1-6; D uncertain. Germline-derived CDR1 and CDR2 are MNHEY and SMNVEV (reference sequence). The V and J ends lost 6 bases and 7 bases respectively, with 13 bases between them. This CDR3 is built from 14 residues. In nucleotides, the CDR3 is TGTGCCAGCAGGGGATTGTCTGCGAATTCACCCCTCCACTTT. Its protein is CASRGLSANSPLHF.

V gene TRBV18 combines with J gene TRBJ2-7; 9 positions agree with TRBD2. The J segment lost 4 bases and the V segment lost 3 bases, leaving 10 bases of the junction unmatched. The CDR3 is 16 amino acids. Germline V gives CDR1 KGHSH, CDR2 LQKENI. The CDR3 sequence is CASSPGGGRAGYEQYF. In DNA, the CDR3 is TGTGCCAGCTCACCCGGTGGCGGGAGGGCCGGATACGAGCAGTACTTC.

The chain has TRBV5-1 and TRBJ2-2; 10 bases are a match to TRBD1. This CDR3 region has 15 residues. The germline CDR1 and CDR2 sequences are SGHRS and YFSETQ. V trimming: 0 bases; J trimming: 7 bases; junction bases outside the gene matches: 3. The CDR3: CASSLGQGADGELFF. The CDR3 DNA follows: TGCGCCAGCAGCTTGGGACAGGGGGCGGACGGGGAGCTGTTTTTT.

This clonotype was found a few times. The DNA of the CDR3 is TGCAGCGTTGGGGAAATGGGGAACACCGGGGAGCTGTTTTTT. The encoded protein is CSVGEMGNTGELFF. The V gene is TRBV29-1, the J gene TRBJ2-2; D ambiguous. CDR1 and CDR2 from the germline V gene are SQVTM and ANQGSEA. The CDR3 runs 14 residues. V was cut by 4 bases and J by 1 base, with 10 bases left in between.

The V gene is TRBV12-3 or TRBV12-4, the J gene TRBJ2-3; the match to TRBD2 covers 8 bases. This CDR3 has 14 amino acids. J gave up 2 bases and V 6 bases, and 4 bases lay outside the gene matches. The CDR3 region has the DNA TGTGCCAGCAGCTTACTAGCGGTCACAGATACGCAGTATTTT. It yields the protein CASSLLAVTDTQYF.

This clonotype has a handful of counts. The gene calls are TRBV5-1 and TRBJ1-5, with D uncertain. The CDR3 is 15 residues long. Trimming stripped 4 bases from V and 1 base from J, with 12 bases between. Germline V lookup: CDR1 SGHRS, CDR2 YFSETQ. The CDR3 DNA reads as TGCGCCAGCAGCCGAACGGCCGGGAGCAATCAGCCCCAGCATTTT. Residues: CASSRTAGSNQPQHF.

In its sample, this clonotype was seen many times. The genes are TRBV7-9 and TRBJ1-1; a possible D gene is TRBD1 (5 bases). V lost 5 bases and J 5 bases, leaving 9 bases between the germline ends. This CDR3 comprises 12 residues. Per germline, CDR1 SEHNR and CDR2 FQNEAQ (reference sequence). The DNA of the CDR3 is TGTGCCAGCAGCCGTGGGGGGACTGAAGCTTTCTTT. As protein: CASSRGGTEAFF.

The sample holds a few counts of this clonotype. The chain employs TRBV6-5 and TRBJ1-2; TRBD1 agrees at 8 bases. CDR1 is MNHEY and CDR2 is SVGAGI in the germline V gene. Trimming at V came to 2 bases and at J to 2 bases, leaving 10 bases not matched to a gene. The CDR3 loop spans 17 amino acids. The CDR3 is CASSYEQGGHLNYGYTF. CDR3 nucleotides: TGTGCCAGCAGTTACGAACAGGGGGGTCACCTAAACTATGGCTACACCTTC.

This clonotype has only a few counts. CDR3 loop: CSALAGSTDTQYF. CDR3 nucleotide sequence: TGCAGTGCACTAGCGGGGAGCACAGATACGCAGTATTTT. The chain recombines TRBV20-1 with TRBJ2-3; 10 bases agree with TRBD2. CDR1 and CDR2 (germline): DFQATT, SNEGSKA (reference sequence). This CDR3 has 13 amino acids. Trimming removed 6 bases from V and 0 bases from J; junction bases left unmatched: 0.